This paragraph covers one T cell receptor beta chain sequence. What antigen it recognizes has not been identified. No much larger clonotype is one base removed from it; base qualities were not supplied. What this sample's time point label stands for: baseline before first vaccination. The vaccinee samples were drawn from two UK trials, COV001 and COV002, one of which was a single-blind randomized controlled phase 2/3 trial testing AZD1222 (ChAdOx1 nCoV-19) in healthy adults. For TCRbeta chain sequencing, PBMC samples from trial participants were taken at day 0 and at day 28 after the second dose. The sample comes from a study of T cell responses to AZD1222 COVID-19 vaccine listed by TCRdb under 2021. In terms of the full investigation: AZD1222 recipients given second doses at about 4 weeks or at about 12 weeks were pooled, since spike-specific TCR depth and breadth were not found to differ between the two schedules. Enrollment into the trials was organized by age into subgroups of 18-55, 56-69 and 70-plus years, and those subgroups contained approximately 150, 30 and 60 TCR-sequenced participants, respectively. TCR sequencing covered fewer than 250 trial participants: approximately 200 given two doses of AZD1222 and 26 given two doses of MenACWY control vaccine. Overall results and qualifications from the work: Because no samples from the day 14 peak response were available, repertoires could be characterized only after the peak T cell response. Conclusions about previously exposed vaccinees are limited, since just 6 or 7 AZD1222 recipients were seropositive for SARS-CoV-2 at baseline. CD4 TCRs associated with the vaccine covered the entire spike protein, and the dominant responses were in regions 160-218 and 743-854. Epitopes outside the regions mutated in the B.1.351 and B.1.1.7 variants were reportedly recognized by nearly half of the unique spike-specific TCRs. The 56-69-year group was small, and its depth increase did not reach significance, likely because of low power. Most participants were white British and females outnumbered males, and the authors suggested that clonal diversity may have been underestimated. After two AZD1222 doses, spike-specific TCR breadth and depth were significantly higher than at day 0 and than in MenACWY recipients.

The CDR3 regions of human TCRbeta chains were analyzed by immunosequencing. Regarding the original processing steps: Repertoire TCRs were checked for matches against a reference library of SARS-CoV-2-specific TCRs that had been generated using the MIRA antigen-specificity platform. Breadth meant the fraction of unique TCRs that were SARS-CoV-2-associated, whereas depth meant the fraction of total T cells that were SARS-CoV-2-associated. Using the MIRA data, each spike-specific TCR was assigned both to the spike region to which the TCR was reactive and to a CD4 or CD8 class. Log10-transformed breadth and depth values were compared by one-way ANOVA with Sidak's multiple comparisons tests. The table was pulled from immuneACCESS by TCRdb, which kept in-frame rearrangements only. Such tables lose some clones; where checked, under half of the loss comes from unresolved V genes, and the rest has no known cause. For V, J and clone size, that table is used; D and trimming come from the DNA. The sample contains 130,000 to 150,000 clones, about 90% of them found a single time. The ten largest make up 4% to 6% of the sample.

The CDR3, cysteine through phenylalanine, is 13 amino acids long. The only DNA kept is the CDR3, 39 bases in frame from the first base. Per the germline V gene, ENHRY is the CDR1 and SYGVKD is the CDR2. The V end gives up 3 bases and the J end 4 bases, leaving 0 bases in the junction not matched to a gene. This material consisted of peripheral blood, taken on day 0 of AZD1222 vaccination. This sequence originates from an adult in good health. The chain is made from TRBV10-3 and TRBJ1-2; the central 9 bases match TRBD1. DNA sequence: TGTGCCATCAGTGAACAGGGGGCCTATGGCTACACCTTC. Its translation reads: CAISEQGAYGYTF.